The rows below give T cell receptor beta chains drawn from one sample of a study of patients and donors after allogeneic stem cell transplantation. TCRdb ran MiXCR on the RT-PCR reads and lists one entry per CDR3 protein. The sample yields over 350,000 distinct CDR3 sequences, 16% seen once. Sequenced input: blood, either unsorted or a sorted T cell fraction (not recorded which). The receptors shown here come from a human donor who was either an allogeneic HSCT recipient or a stem cell or donor lymphocyte infusion donor (not recorded which). It is not recorded whose cells these are; they may come from a transplant donor. Each CDR3 is given with its conserved first and last residue. Each record gives: V gene, clone size, J gene, D gene, CDR3 protein, CDR3 DNA. A D gene is named only where the DNA matches it firmly. Only some rows state a clone size, as once, few, many or a class for expanded clones.

TRBV5-1,many,TRBJ2-1,TRBD2,CASSPGGGGRSSYNEQFF,TGCGCCAGCAGCCCGGGTGGGGGCGGGAGGAGCTCCTACAATGAGCAGTTCTTC
TRBV12-3/TRBV12-4,many,TRBJ1-1,NA,CASSRMGPEAFF,TGTGCCAGCAGCCGAATGGGGCCTGAAGCTTTCTTT
TRBV18,many,TRBJ2-7,NA,CASSSGAQRVYEQYF,TGTGCCAGCTCCTCGGGGGCTCAAAGGGTCTACGAGCAGTACTTC
TRBV21-1,few,TRBJ2-5,NA,CASSKAPGTDQETQYF,TGTGCCAGCAGCAAAGCTCCAGGCACGGACCAAGAGACCCAGTACTTC
TRBV30,few,TRBJ2-2,TRBD1,CAWSGGRDRDTGELFF,TGTGCCTGGAGTGGTGGACGGGACAGGGACACCGGGGAGCTGTTTTTT
TRBV5-1,many,TRBJ1-4,NA,CASSLGRNEKLFF,TGTGCCAGCAGTTTAGGTCGGAATGAAAAACTGTTTTTT
TRBV15,NA,TRBJ2-1,TRBD2,CATSRRGAGMGNEQFF,TGTGCCACCAGCAGGAGAGGAGCGGGGATGGGAAATGAGCAGTTCTTC
TRBV5-1,few,TRBJ2-2,NA,CASSLGRKVTTGELFF,TGCGCCAGCAGCTTGGGCAGGAAAGTGACCACCGGGGAGCTGTTTTTT
TRBV3-1,few,TRBJ2-7,NA,CASSQGSLEQYF,TGTGCCAGCAGCCAAGGGTCTCTCGAGCAGTACTTC
TRBV11-1,NA,TRBJ1-1,NA,CASSRRAQNTEAFF,TGTGCCAGCAGCCGGAGGGCCCAGAACACTGAAGCTTTCTTT
TRBV3-1,NA,TRBJ2-1,NA,CASSQWPDYNEQFF,TGTGCCAGCAGCCAATGGCCGGACTACAATGAGCAGTTCTTC
TRBV9,few,TRBJ2-7,TRBD2,CASSVGLAGSYEQYF,TGTGCCAGCAGCGTGGGACTAGCGGGCTCCTACGAGCAGTACTTC
TRBV24-1,NA,TRBJ1-3,NA,CATSEMGGNTIYF,TGTGCCACCAGTGAGATGGGTGGAAACACCATATATTTT
TRBV14,NA,TRBJ2-1,TRBD1,CASSHARDRRSNEQFF,TGTGCCAGCAGCCACGCCCGGGACAGACGGAGTAATGAGCAGTTCTTC
TRBV5-1,once,TRBJ1-2,NA,CASSLATRGAYGYTF,TGCGCCAGCAGCTTGGCTACCAGGGGAGCCTATGGCTACACCTTC
TRBV20-1,few,TRBJ2-2,NA,CSAQQGLNTGELFF,TGCAGTGCCCAACAGGGCCTAAACACCGGGGAGCTGTTTTTT
TRBV14,many,TRBJ1-4,NA,CASSHIGATNEKLFF,TGTGCCAGCAGCCATATAGGGGCAACTAATGAAAAACTGTTTTTT
TRBV7-2,NA,TRBJ1-4,NA,CASSLEGRANEKLFF,TGTGCCAGCAGCTTAGAAGGGCGAGCTAATGAAAAACTGTTTTTT
TRBV2,few,TRBJ2-7,NA,CAGGWSSYEQYF,TGTGCCGGCGGGTGGTCCTCCTACGAGCAGTACTTC
TRBV15,NA,TRBJ1-4,NA,CATSKGGRNEKLFF,TGTGCCACCAGTAAGGGCGGAAGGAATGAAAAACTGTTTTTT
TRBV20-1,NA,TRBJ2-3,NA,CSVDSLGDTQYF,TGCAGTGTTGACAGCCTTGGCGATACGCAGTATTTT
TRBV4-2,few,TRBJ2-7,TRBD2,CASSQGGLVYEQYF,TGTGCCAGCAGCCAAGGGGGACTAGTCTACGAGCAGTACTTC
TRBV6-1,few,TRBJ1-6,NA,CASLAPGENSPLHF,TGTGCCAGCTTAGCCCCGGGTGAGAATTCACCCCTCCACTTT
TRBV12-3/TRBV12-4,few,TRBJ1-4,NA,CASEGPRLGKLFF,TGTGCCAGCGAGGGGCCGAGGCTCGGAAAACTGTTTTTT
TRBV3-1,many,TRBJ1-4,NA,CASSQGRYPRTNEKLFF,TGTGCCAGCAGCCAAGGGCGTTATCCGAGGACTAATGAAAAACTGTTTTTT
TRBV24-1,few,TRBJ1-2,TRBD1,CATSVTGARGYTF,TGTGCCACCAGTGTTACAGGGGCCAGGGGCTACACCTTC
TRBV12-3/TRBV12-4,many,TRBJ1-3,NA,CASSSAFSGNTIYF,TGTGCCAGCAGTTCCGCATTCTCTGGAAACACCATATATTTT
TRBV7-9,NA,TRBJ1-2,NA,CATAGGVYYGYTF,TGTGCCACCGCTGGGGGGGTATACTATGGCTACACCTTC
TRBV20-1,few,TRBJ1-6,NA,CSAREAGLLVALHF,TGCAGTGCTAGAGAGGCCGGCCTGCTTGTGGCCCTCCACTTT
TRBV28,few,TRBJ2-6,NA,CATNPWGSSGANVLTF,TGTGCCACCAACCCCTGGGGCAGCTCTGGGGCCAACGTCCTGACTTTC
TRBV7-9,few,TRBJ1-1,NA,CASSYYRVNTEAFF,TGTGCCAGCAGCTACTACAGGGTGAACACTGAAGCTTTCTTT
TRBV15,few,TRBJ2-2,NA,CATSRARGGNTGELFF,TGTGCCACCAGCAGAGCAAGAGGGGGAAACACCGGGGAGCTGTTTTTT
TRBV6-1,few,TRBJ1-1,NA,CASSPWTLNTEAFF,TGTGCCAGCAGCCCGTGGACACTGAACACTGAAGCTTTCTTT
TRBV7-8,many,TRBJ1-2,NA,CASSFVGYGYTF,TGTGCCAGCAGCTTCGTCGGCTATGGCTACACCTTC
TRBV3-1,few,TRBJ2-5,TRBD2,CASSQDGGRGQETQYF,TGTGCCAGCAGCCAAGACGGCGGGAGGGGCCAAGAGACCCAGTACTTC
TRBV4-1,many,TRBJ2-4,TRBD1,CASSQVGQRFKNIQYF,TGCGCCAGCAGCCAAGTGGGACAGCGCTTTAAAAACATTCAGTACTTC
TRBV12-3/TRBV12-4,few,TRBJ2-5,NA,CASKGRGRETQYF,TGTGCCAGCAAGGGTCGGGGTCGTGAGACCCAGTACTTC
TRBV9,NA,TRBJ1-3,NA,CASSTTSGNTIYF,TGTGCCAGCAGTACTACATCTGGAAACACCATATATTTT
TRBV5-5,NA,TRBJ2-7,NA,CASSRDFYSYEQYF,TGTGCCAGCAGCCGGGACTTCTACTCCTACGAGCAGTACTTC
TRBV9,NA,TRBJ2-3,TRBD2,CASSGRLAGADTQYF,TGTGCCAGCAGCGGTCGACTAGCGGGAGCCGATACGCAGTATTTT
TRBV12-3/TRBV12-4,NA,TRBJ2-7,TRBD2,CASSFGTSGSPEQYF,TGTGCCAGCAGTTTCGGGACTAGCGGATCCCCAGAGCAGTACTTC
TRBV2,many,TRBJ2-1,NA,CASSQVYNEQFF,TGTGCCAGCAGTCAAGTTTACAATGAGCAGTTCTTC